The sequence of this T cell receptor beta chain was determined in a study of shared clonotypes between healthy human individuals. Overall study findings and caveats: Owing to a small donor count, the genetic and exposure-history diversity represented was limited.

V was cut by 0 bases and J by 4 bases, with 9 bases left in between. The CDR3 sequence is 15 residues long. The germline V gene has CDR1 SGHTA and CDR2 FQGNSA. This clone came up once. No antigen is known for it. Profiled with immunoSEQ multiplex PCR; TCRdb holds only in-frame clones, not every one. Of under 850,000 clones in the sample, just under 75% were seen once. The source of this sequence is a woman under 40 in good health. The chain links TRBV7-2 to TRBJ2-2; D unresolved. Sequenced: memory CD4+ T cells sorted from blood. Subset: CD45RA-negative fraction. The CDR3: CASSLAILGTGELFF. The CDR3 nucleotides read TGTGCCAGCAGCTTAGCGATCTTAGGCACCGGGGAGCTGTTTTTT.